Presented here are 5 T cell receptor beta chains from one specimen sequenced in a study of T cells in Graves' hyperthyroidism and ophthalmopathy. RNA transcripts gave rise to amplified TCR beta CDR3 regions. The HTBI primer set served for first-round RT-PCR of the TCR CDR3. TCRdb independently ran MiXCR on the multiplex PCR reads; one entry per CDR3 protein. The table has 300,000 to 450,000 distinct CDR3 sequences, less than 15% seen once; the top ten hold about 9.1%. The sample was blood. The receptors were gathered from a young woman with Graves' hyperthyroidism.

This clonotype was observed at least ten times. V usage is TRBV9 and J usage is TRBJ2-7, with 11 bases matching TRBD1. Per germline, CDR1 SGDLS and CDR2 YYNGEE. This CDR3 has 15 amino acids. Trimming removed 3 bases from V and 0 bases from J; junction bases left unmatched: 2. The CDR3 is CASSEGTGGSYEQYF. The DNA of the CDR3 is TGTGCCAGCAGCGAAGGGACAGGGGGCTCCTACGAGCAGTACTTC.

This clonotype has more than one count but fewer than ten. This may arise from a read error, as a much more abundant clone is one base away. This chain uses TRBV4-2 with TRBJ1-1, with D possibly being TRBD1 (5 bases). Trimming removed 1 base at V and 7 bases at J, with 7 bases between. The CDR3 contains 12 residues. CDR1 LGHNA and CDR2 YNFKEQ come from the germline V gene. The CDR3 region has the DNA TGTGCCAGCAGCCAAGGGGGGAGTGAAGCTTTCTTT. It yields the protein CASSQGGSEAFF.

This chain uses TRBV20-1 with TRBJ2-3, with no clear D. Germline CDR1 and CDR2: DFQATT and SNEGSKA (reference sequence). V lost 4 bases and J 3 bases, leaving 11 bases between the germline ends. This CDR3 comprises 13 residues. CDR3 sequence (DNA): TGCAGTGCTATCACCCCGGAGACAGATACGCAGTATTTT. Translated, it gives CSAITPETDTQYF.

The V and J genes are TRBV28 and TRBJ2-2; 8 bases map to TRBD1. The V gene's germline CDR1 is MDHEN and CDR2 SYDVKM. The CDR3 length is 15 residues. Trimming at V came to 7 bases and at J to 4 bases, leaving 8 bases not matched to a gene. The CDR3 loop is CASNPRGRGTGELFF. The CDR3 DNA reads TGTGCCAGCAACCCCAGGGGGCGCGGCACCGGGGAGCTGTTTTTT.

This clonotype was picked up many times. V and J are TRBV3-1 and TRBJ2-1, with 8 bases aligning to TRBD1. This CDR3 is 17 amino acids long. Germline CDR1 reads LGHDT; CDR2 reads YNNKEL (reference sequence). After removal of 2 bases from V and 6 bases from J, the junction contained 12 bases not matched to a gene. The CDR3 sequence is CASSQSGRGLSGNEQFF. The CDR3 nucleotides read TGTGCCAGCAGCCAAAGCGGCAGGGGGCTTTCTGGCAATGAGCAGTTCTTC.